One sample yielded the 8 T cell receptor beta chains listed below, sequenced in a study of OX40 agonist ivuxolimab in advanced cancers. The protocol was immunoSEQ multiplex PCR, while the TCRdb copy is restricted to in-frame clones and leaves out a portion. The data contain about 59,000 clones, around 92% of them seen just once; the ten biggest clones take up approximately 20%. This sample comprised CD4+ or CD8+ T cells sorted from blood, obtained in a trial of the OX40 agonist ivuxolimab. These receptors originate from an adult with an advanced solid tumor such as melanoma, head and neck, liver or kidney cancer.

The rearrangement uses TRBV27 and TRBJ2-1; TRBD2 might be the D (5 bases). Germline CDR1 reads MNHEY; CDR2 reads SMNVEV (reference sequence). The CDR3 consists of 18 residues. Deletions cut 2 bases from V and 2 bases from J, with 19 bases between. The CDR3, as DNA: TGTGCCAGCAGTTTAACCCCCCCGGGGTCAGAAGCCTACAATGAGCAGTTCTTC. Protein: CASSLTPPGSEAYNEQFF.

This chain connects TRBV5-6 to TRBJ2-1, with D unresolved. Trimming shortened V by 7 bases and J by 0 bases, and 8 bases separated the two germline ends. Germline CDR1 SGHDT, CDR2 YYEEEE. The CDR3 has 13 residues. CDR3 protein: CASDYGSYNEQFF. CDR3 coding DNA: TGTGCCAGCGATTATGGCTCCTACAATGAGCAGTTCTTC.

This rearrangement joins TRBV28 to TRBJ1-5, with D possibly being TRBD1 (5 bases). Germline CDR1 and CDR2: MDHEN and SYDVKM. The CDR3 loop spans 15 amino acids. Trimming removed 10 bases from V and 4 bases from J, with 20 bases in between. DNA for the CDR3: TGTGCCACCTCAAGCCGACAGCCCTTTAATCAGCCCCAGCATTTT. It encodes CATSSRQPFNQPQHF.

The CDR3 bases are TGCGCCAGCAGCCAAGAGACGGGTCGGAAATATAACACCATATATTTT. It is translated as CASSQETGRKYNTIYF. The rearrangement links TRBV4-1 to TRBJ1-3; no firm D call. The CDR3 runs to 16 residues. Looked up from germline, CDR1 is MGHRA and CDR2 is YSYEKL. Trimming cost V 0 bases and J 7 bases, with 16 bases left between them.

The V gene is TRBV27, the J gene TRBJ1-3; 9 nucleotides agree with TRBD1. CDR3 length equals 18 residues. Per the germline V gene, CDR1 is MNHEY and CDR2 is SMNVEV (reference sequence). V shed 5 bases, J shed 2 bases, and the junction held 13 bases outside the gene matches. CDR3 DNA: TGTGCCAGCAGTCCAATCAATTCGGACAGGGGTGCTGGAAACACCATATATTTT. Translated, it gives CASSPINSDRGAGNTIYF.

The chain combines TRBV28 with TRBJ1-4; D is unresolved. The V gene lost 3 bases and the J gene lost 8 bases, with 13 bases spanning the gap. Germline V gives CDR1 MDHEN, CDR2 SYDVKM. The CDR3 has 14 amino acids. The CDR3 DNA is TGTGCCAGCAGTTTTTTTACGGGAGGGGAAAAACTGTTTTTT. Translating it yields CASSFFTGGEKLFF.

The chain carries TRBV6-5 and TRBJ2-2; no definite D call. Trimming left V 4 bases short and J 6 bases short, with 9 bases between. Per germline, CDR1 MNHEY and CDR2 SVGAGI. CDR3 size: 13 residues. CDR3 in DNA: TGTGCCAGCAGTTGGGCTGGGGCCGGGGAGCTGTTTTTT. Its translation: CASSWAGAGELFF.

The chain recombines TRBV30 with TRBJ1-4; D is unclear. The CDR3 is 12 amino acids. CDR1 and CDR2 from the germline V gene are GTSNPN and SVGIG (reference sequence). Trimming removed 2 bases from V and 6 bases from J, with 7 bases in between. CDR3 residues: CAWSLGDEKLFF. The CDR3 DNA reads TGTGCCTGGAGTCTGGGAGATGAAAAACTGTTTTTT.